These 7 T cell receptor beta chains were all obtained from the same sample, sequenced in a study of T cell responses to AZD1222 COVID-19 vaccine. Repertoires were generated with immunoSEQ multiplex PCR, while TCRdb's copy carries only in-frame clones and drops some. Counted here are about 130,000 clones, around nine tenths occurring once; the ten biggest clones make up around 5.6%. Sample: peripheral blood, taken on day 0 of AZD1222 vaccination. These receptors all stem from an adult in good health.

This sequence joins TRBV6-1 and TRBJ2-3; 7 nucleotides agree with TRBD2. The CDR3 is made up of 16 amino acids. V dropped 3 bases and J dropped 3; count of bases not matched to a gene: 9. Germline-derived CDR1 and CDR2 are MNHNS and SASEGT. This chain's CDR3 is CASSDKAGVWTDTQYF. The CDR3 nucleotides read TGTGCCAGCAGTGATAAGGCGGGAGTCTGGACAGATACGCAGTATTTT.

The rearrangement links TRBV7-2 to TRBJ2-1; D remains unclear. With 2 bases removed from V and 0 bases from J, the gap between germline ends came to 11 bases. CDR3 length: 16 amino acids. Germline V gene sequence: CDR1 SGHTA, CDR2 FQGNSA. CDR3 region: CASSLIATSSYNEQFF. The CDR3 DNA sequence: TGTGCCAGCAGCTTAATCGCAACCTCCTCCTACAATGAGCAGTTCTTC.

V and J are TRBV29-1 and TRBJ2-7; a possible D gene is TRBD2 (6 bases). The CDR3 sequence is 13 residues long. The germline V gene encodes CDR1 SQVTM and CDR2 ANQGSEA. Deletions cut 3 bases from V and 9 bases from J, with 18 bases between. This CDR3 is CSVEEVPGTGQYF. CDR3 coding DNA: TGCAGCGTTGAGGAAGTCCCCGGGACTGGGCAGTACTTC.

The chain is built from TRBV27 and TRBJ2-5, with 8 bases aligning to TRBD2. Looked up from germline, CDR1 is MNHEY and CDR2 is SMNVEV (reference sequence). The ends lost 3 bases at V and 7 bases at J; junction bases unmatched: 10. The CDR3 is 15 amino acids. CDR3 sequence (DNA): TGTGCCAGCAGTTTTGGGGGGGCTAGCGGGCCGACCCAGTACTTC. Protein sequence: CASSFGGASGPTQYF.

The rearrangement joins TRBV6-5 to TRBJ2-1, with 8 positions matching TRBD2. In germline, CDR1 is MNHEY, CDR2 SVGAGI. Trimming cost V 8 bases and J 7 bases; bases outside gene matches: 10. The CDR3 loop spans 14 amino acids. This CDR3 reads CASRTSQRLNEQFF. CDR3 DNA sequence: TGTGCCAGCCGGACTAGCCAGCGACTGAATGAGCAGTTCTTC.

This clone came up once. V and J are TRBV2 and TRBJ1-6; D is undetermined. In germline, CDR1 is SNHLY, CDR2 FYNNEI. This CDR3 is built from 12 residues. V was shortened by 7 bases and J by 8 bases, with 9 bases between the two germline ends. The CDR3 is CASTAWHSPLHF. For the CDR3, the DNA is TGTGCCAGCACGGCATGGCATTCACCCCTCCACTTT.

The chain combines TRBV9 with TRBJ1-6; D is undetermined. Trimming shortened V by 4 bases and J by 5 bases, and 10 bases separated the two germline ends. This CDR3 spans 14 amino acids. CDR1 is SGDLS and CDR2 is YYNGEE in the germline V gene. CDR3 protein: CASSPRMDNSPLHF. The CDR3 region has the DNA TGTGCCAGCAGCCCCCGTATGGATAATTCACCCCTCCACTTT.